The source of this T cell receptor beta chain is a study of T cell changes during pregnancy in multiple sclerosis. Only in-frame clones appear in the TCRdb table, and some are missing; sequencing was by immunoSEQ multiplex PCR. Of some 40,000 clones detected, 80% to 90% appear once; the ten largest clones hold around 0.5%. Trimming shortened V by 4 bases and J by 1 base, and 4 bases separated the two germline ends. The length of the CDR3 is 11 residues. CDR1 is SQVTM, CDR2 ANQGSEA, per germline. The chain combines TRBV29-1 with TRBJ1-1; D uncertain. The source was CD4+ T cells from peripheral blood mononuclear cells, collected in the first trimester of pregnancy. The TCR originated in a female donor with multiple sclerosis, enrolled in a pregnancy study. Here the CDR3 DNA reads TGCAGCGTTGTGAGGAACACTGAAGCTTTCTTT. It encodes CSVVRNTEAFF. Combining the CDR3 with reference TRBV29-1 and TRBJ1-1 gives the whole variable domain SAVISQKPSRDICQRGTSLTIQCQVDSQVTMMFWYRQQPGQSLTLIATANQGSEATYESGFVIDKFPISRPNLTFSTLTVSNMSPEDSSIYLCSVVRNTEAFFGQGTRLTVV.